These T cell receptor beta chains were read from a single sample in a study of blood T cells in healthy people across ages. TCRdb independently ran MiXCR on the 5' RACE reads; one entry per CDR3 protein. The data contain approximately 1.5 million distinct CDR3 sequences, approximately 42% of them singletons. The specimen sequenced was blood. The receptor source for this set is a woman aged 18-29 years in good health. Each CDR3 is given with its conserved first and last residue. Fields, in order: V gene, J gene, D gene, CDR3 protein. A D gene is named only where the DNA matches it firmly.

TRBV7-9	TRBJ1-2	NA	CASSTRERDYGYTF
TRBV7-2	TRBJ2-1	NA	CASSLGTEVEQFF
TRBV27	TRBJ2-7	NA	CASSFAGTFTYEQYF
TRBV10-3	TRBJ2-3	NA	CATAALGTDTQYF
TRBV11-2	TRBJ1-1	NA	CASSANALDTEAFF
TRBV11-2	TRBJ2-2	NA	CASSSFLANTGELFF
TRBV6-6	TRBJ2-7	NA	CVSTRGESSYEQYF
TRBV7-2	NA	NA	CASSAVTVPGYEQYF
TRBV11-2	TRBJ2-6	NA	CASSPGKFVPGANVLTF
TRBV10-3	TRBJ1-1	TRBD1	CAIGGGKPGTGLGTEAFF
TRBV12-3/TRBV12-4	TRBJ1-2	NA	CASSYGSGRNYGYTF
TRBV13	TRBJ1-2	NA	CASQIRSGYGCTF
TRBV13	TRBJ1-2	NA	CASSTGRTADYGYTF
TRBV5-1	TRBJ1-6	NA	CASSEPGNSPLHF
TRBV6-5	TRBJ2-5	NA	CASSYSGLTQETQYF
TRBV4-1	TRBJ2-7	NA	CASSQTPGDGYEQYF
TRBV4-1	TRBJ1-2	TRBD1	CASSQGAWDSLYTF
TRBV24-1	TRBJ2-1	NA	CATSDSWQSSYNEQFF
TRBV6-2/TRBV6-3	TRBJ2-5	NA	CASSHRWETQYF
TRBV6-5	TRBJ1-2	NA	CASRTDGTYGYTF
TRBV10-3	TRBJ2-7	TRBD2	CAISGPDLAASSYEQYF
TRBV7-2	TRBJ2-5	NA	CASSPTQRGFEYF
TRBV7-2	TRBJ2-7	TRBD1	CASSLGQVGGEQYF
TRBV21-1	TRBJ2-1	NA	CASSKGDYHNEQFF
TRBV12-3/TRBV12-4	TRBJ2-1	TRBD2	CASRPTSGLDNEQFF
TRBV11-2	TRBJ2-5	NA	CASSLGDSYQETQYF
TRBV20-1	TRBJ2-7	TRBD1	CSALGGPPYEQYF
TRBV6-5	TRBJ1-5	TRBD1	CASSYPTGEATQPQHF
TRBV14	TRBJ2-2	NA	CASSATSDWVGTGELFF
TRBV20-1	TRBJ1-2	NA	CSALDPRTYGYTF
TRBV27	TRBJ2-6	NA	CASSLSGANVLTF
TRBV12-3/TRBV12-4	TRBJ1-2	NA	CASSSAGANYGYTF
TRBV10-3	TRBJ2-1	NA	CAISELLSSYNEQFF
TRBV3-1	TRBJ1-2	NA	CASSQDFRVRNYGYTF
TRBV29-1	TRBJ2-5	NA	CSVLTAQETQYF
TRBV2	TRBJ2-1	NA	CASSTRRSSYNEQFF
TRBV7-2	TRBJ2-7	TRBD2	CASSLEGFGVAGVYEQYF
TRBV7-9	TRBJ1-2	NA	CASSLAKGPRGYTF
TRBV4-3	TRBJ2-1	NA	CASSQGPVVEQLNEQFF
TRBV6-5	TRBJ2-7	TRBD1	CASSSAPRLTGSSYEQYF
TRBV5-1	TRBJ1-2	NA	CASSLGRHGSYGYTF
TRBV25-1	TRBJ1-2	NA	CASSEGGGSGDYGYTF
TRBV7-8	TRBJ2-7	TRBD1	CASSSNLVTGTGKNEQYF
TRBV28	NA	TRBD1	CAASPRDRQETQYF
TRBV6-1	TRBJ2-7	TRBD2	CASRTGTSGMIMGEQYF
TRBV12-3/TRBV12-4	TRBJ2-3	TRBD1	CASSWDRGGTDTQYF
TRBV5-1	TRBJ2-1	NA	CASSVAGVNKQFF
TRBV5-1	TRBJ2-1	TRBD2	CASSSSSQTSGIGNEQFF
TRBV18	TRBJ1-1	NA	CASSLRPPQGITEAFF
TRBV7-2	TRBJ1-4	NA	CASSPTIPVGEKLFF
TRBV7-2	TRBJ2-1	NA	CASSPRDSYNEQFF
TRBV28	TRBJ2-7	NA	CASSLGPHLYEQYF
TRBV12-3/TRBV12-4	TRBJ2-7	TRBD1	CASSRAAGGYEQYF
TRBV5-6	TRBJ2-5	NA	CASSLRVSKETQYF
TRBV7-9	TRBJ2-1	TRBD2	CASSSTSGGLNEQFF
TRBV4-1	TRBJ2-7	TRBD2	CASSHQGLASYEQYF
TRBV11-2	TRBJ2-1	TRBD2	CASSSDFEGTSAPNEQFF
TRBV6-4	TRBJ1-2	NA	CASSQDGFSNYGYTF